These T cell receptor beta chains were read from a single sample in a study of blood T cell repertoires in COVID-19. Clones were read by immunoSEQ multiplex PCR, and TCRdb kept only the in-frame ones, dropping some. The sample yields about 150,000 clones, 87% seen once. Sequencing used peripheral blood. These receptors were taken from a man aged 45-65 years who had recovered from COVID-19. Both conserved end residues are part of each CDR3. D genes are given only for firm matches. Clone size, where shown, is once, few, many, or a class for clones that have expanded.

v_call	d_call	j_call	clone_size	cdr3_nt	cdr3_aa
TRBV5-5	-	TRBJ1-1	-	TGTGCCAGCAGCTTGGGGCACAGGTATGCTGAAGCTTTCTTT	CASSLGHRYAEAFF
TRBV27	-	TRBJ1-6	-	TGTGCCAGCAGTCCTGGACGGGGGGGGAATTCACCCCTCCACTTT	CASSPGRGGNSPLHF
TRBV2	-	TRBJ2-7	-	TGTGCCAGCAGTGACTACAGTTCCTACGAGCAGTACTTC	CASSDYSSYEQYF
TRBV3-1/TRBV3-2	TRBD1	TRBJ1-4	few	TGTGCCAGCAGCCAGGGACAGGGAAGGTTCCTGTTTTTT	CASSQGQGRFLFF
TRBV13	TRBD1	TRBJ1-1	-	TGTGCCAGCAGCTTAAGCCAGGACAGGTCGGGCACTGAAGCTTTCTTT	CASSLSQDRSGTEAFF
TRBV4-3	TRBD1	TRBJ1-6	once	TGCGCCAGCAGCCAAGATCCGACAGGGGTAGGTTCACCCCTCCACTTT	CASSQDPTGVGSPLHF
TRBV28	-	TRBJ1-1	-	TGTGCCAGCAGTTCGGGAGAAGTGACAGCTTTCTTT	CASSSGEVTAFF
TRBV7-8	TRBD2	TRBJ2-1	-	TGTGCCAGCAGCCCCGGGACTAGCGACTCCTACAATGAGCAGTTCTTC	CASSPGTSDSYNEQFF
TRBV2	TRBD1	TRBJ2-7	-	TGTGCCAGCAGCACCCACCGACAGGGGGCGCAGCCGGACTACGAGCAGTACTTC	CASSTHRQGAQPDYEQYF
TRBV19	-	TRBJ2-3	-	TGTGCCAGTAACGCGGTTAGCACAGATACGCAGTATTTT	CASNAVSTDTQYF
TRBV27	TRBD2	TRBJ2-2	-	TGTGCCAGCAGTTTAAGACCTAGCGGTGGGACCGGGGAGCTGTTTTTT	CASSLRPSGGTGELFF
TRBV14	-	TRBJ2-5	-	TGTGCCAGCAGCCAAGATCTGGAGGAGACCCAGTACTTC	CASSQDLEETQYF
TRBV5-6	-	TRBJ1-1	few	TGTGCCAGCAGCTTTCAGGGGAACACTGAAGCTTTCTTT	CASSFQGNTEAFF
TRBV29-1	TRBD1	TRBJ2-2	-	TGCAGCGGAAAGACAGGGGTCACCGGGGAGCTGTTTTTT	CSGKTGVTGELFF
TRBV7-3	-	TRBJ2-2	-	TGTGCCAGCAGCCTTAATAGCGCGGACAACACCGGGGAGCTGTTTTTT	CASSLNSADNTGELFF
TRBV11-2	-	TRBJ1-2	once	TGTGCCAGCAGCTTAGATCGAACAGTCCGCTATGGCTACACCTTC	CASSLDRTVRYGYTF
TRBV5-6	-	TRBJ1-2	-	TGTGCCAGCAGCTCACCGTATTACCAATCGGATGGCTACACCTTC	CASSSPYYQSDGYTF
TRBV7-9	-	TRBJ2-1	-	TGTGCCAGCGGTCAAGTAGGGGGGGATGAGCAGTTCTTC	CASGQVGGDEQFF
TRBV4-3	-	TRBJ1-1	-	TGCGCCAGCAGCCAAGGAACAGGGAGGGCTGAAGCTTTCTTT	CASSQGTGRAEAFF
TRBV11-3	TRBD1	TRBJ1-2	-	TGTGCCAGCAGCCCTTCAGTGGGACAGCGCATAAACTATGGCTACACCTTC	CASSPSVGQRINYGYTF